This TCR beta chain was captured in a study of T cells in Graves' hyperthyroidism and ophthalmopathy. Hyperthyroidism of Graves' type that showed no ophthalmopathy progression within 18 months was stable. The authors obtained PBMCs from around 10 ml of fresh peripheral blood. Study observations and caveats: Patients with ophthalmopathy were separated from those with stable hyperthyroidism by a 13 V-J model. Peripheral blood also featured most of the thyroid clonotypes expanded above 0.001.

This clonotype was observed at least ten times. Its antigen is not known. V was trimmed by 1 base and J by 4 bases, leaving 10 bases between them. The CDR3 length is 15 residues. Germline CDR1 is LNHNV and CDR2 is YYDKDF (reference sequence). TCR beta CDR3 regions were amplified from RNA. A set of HTBI primers served as the primers for a first-round RT-PCR of the TCR CDR3. TCRdb recomputed calls from the multiplex PCR reads with MiXCR, one row per CDR3 protein. In the table there are some 210,000 distinct CDR3 sequences, over 15% of which are singletons. The chain carries TRBV15 and TRBJ1-4; weak D call: TRBD1 (6 bases). The sequenced sample consisted of blood. This clonotype was sampled from a man between 50 and 59 years old with Graves' hyperthyroidism. CDR3 sequence: CATSRGDNFNEKLFF. The DNA of the CDR3 is TGTGCCACCAGCAGAGGGGACAACTTTAATGAAAAACTGTTTTTT. Full variable domain (rest looked up from reference TRBV15 and TRBJ1-4): DAMVIQNPRYQVTQFGKPVTLSCSQTLNHNVMYWYQQKSSQAPKLLFHYYDKDFNNEADTPDNFQSRRPNTSFCFLDIRSPGLGDTAMYLCATSRGDNFNEKLFFGSGTQLSVL.